This TCR beta chain is from a study of read filtering for tumor transcriptome and immune sequencing (dated by TCRdb to about 2020). Concerning the study at large: The cohort consisted of approximately 17 male and 14 female patients, with a mean age of 65.9 years and an age range of about 47 to 90. Using the same bone marrow samples, the study ran both targeted immune repertoire sequencing and bulk whole-transcriptome sequencing and then compared the TCR repertoires from each method. By revised international staging, roughly 8 patients were R-ISS I, 16 were R-ISS II and 6 or 7 were R-ISS III. After DNase treatment, whole-transcriptome libraries were prepared using the TruSeq RNA Access Library Prep Kit. TCR-region mapped reads per sample ranged from about 4 to 11 million with IR-seq versus only roughly 75 to 1273 with RNA-seq. A main aim was a read-filtering strategy for immune repertoire data, specifically whether clonotypes supported by a single read should be removed.

The research as a whole found: Removing single-read clonotypes increased the correlation between IR-seq and RNA-seq shared clonotype proportions. Single-read clonotypes made up about 81.9% of clonotypes but about 3.2% of total reads in IR-seq, and 70% to 75% of clonotypes and roughly 45% of reads in RNA-seq. The sorted CD138-negative fraction was a mixed bone marrow immune population, not purified T cells. Compared with RNA-seq, IR-seq captured clonotypes at much higher depth and more reliably, and a smaller IR-seq throughput was enough to identify most shared clonotypes.

The germline V gene (reference sequence) sets CDR1 to SEHNR and CDR2 to FQNEAQ. V is pared back by 1 base and J by 3 bases, with 9 bases lying between the germline termini. Inclusive of the bounding cysteine and phenylalanine, the CDR3 is 14 residues long. CDR3 DNA only is kept here, 42 bases in frame from base 1. This clonotype occurred many times. Its antigen is unknown. No qualities accompany the bases; no much larger clone lies one base away. Each patient had bone marrow sampled at the time of active disease. Isolation of bone marrow mononuclear cells was performed by Ficoll-Hypaque density gradient centrifugation. To remove myeloma plasma cells, the cells were labeled with CD138 magnetic microbeads on a MACS separator, and CD138-negative cells were then collected by negative selection. Flow cytometry with CD138 antibodies on an Attune NxT was used to check how pure the isolated cells were. Total RNA was extracted with TRIzol reagent and quantified with a NanoDrop spectrophotometer. Paired RNA-seq and IR-seq were performed on the CD138-negative bone marrow sample of each patient.

Starting from roughly 0.4 ug RNA, TCR libraries were constructed with the Immunoverse kit using molecular barcoded adaptors that cover the alpha/delta and beta/gamma chains. TCR library preparation used the same RNA that went into transcriptome sequencing. Sequencing of the TCR libraries was done on an Illumina HiSeq 4000 with 2 x 150 cycles. Per the authors' processing: Using MiXCR, which included quality filtering and error correction, TCR reads were aligned to human V, D, J and C references and then assembled into CDR3 clonotypes. The tcR package in R was used for analysis of clonotype counts and gene usage diversity. For inspection of raw mapping reads, RNA-seq reads were mapped by STAR aligner version 2.5.3a onto GRCh37 of the human genome. To test the effect of sequencing depth on detected clonotypes, IR-seq fastq files were randomly downsampled using Seqtk 1.3. The raw public data were reprocessed by TCRdb itself: fastp quality trimming at Q25, MiXCR clonotype calling, in-frame beta chains only. Records with the same CDR3 protein are collapsed into one entry carrying the most frequent genes and DNA. The V and J calls were not made by the authors but by TCRdb's processing. The sample data list 35,000 to 55,000 distinct CDR3 sequences, and approximately 12% of these were observed just once. The ten largest clones capture approximately 14% of the sample.

The sequence came from a donor older than 35 with multiple myeloma. The rearranged segments are TRBV7-9 and TRBJ1-1, with an unclear D gene assignment. Source material: a population of CD138-negative cells sorted from bone marrow. According to the study, the label for this sample's cell subset or site signals: bone marrow mononuclear cells depleted of CD138+ plasma/myeloma cells by negative magnetic selection. The encoded CDR3 is CASSLGSGDTEAFF. The bases are TGTGCCAGCAGCTTAGGGTCCGGGGACACTGAAGCTTTCTTT.